The rows below give T cell receptor beta chains drawn from one sample of a study of blood T cell repertoires in COVID-19. Assay used: immunoSEQ multiplex PCR; TCRdb lists only in-frame clones, some missing. The profile shows hundreds of thousands of clones, more than 75% of them singletons. The sample was PBMCs or T cells enriched from blood (not recorded which). These receptors were taken from a woman in her forties with acute COVID-19. CDR3s include the opening cysteine and the closing phenylalanine or tryptophan. The order of the fields is D gene, clone size, V gene, J gene, CDR3 DNA, CDR3 protein. The D gene is left open where the match is weak. Expanded clones get a size class; other rows say once, few or many, or leave the size out.

D: TRBD2; size: once; V: TRBV30; J: TRBJ2-7; DNA: TGTGCCTGGAAGACTAGCGGAAGAGACGAGCAGTACTTC; CDR3: CAWKTSGRDEQYF
D: .; size: .; V: TRBV2; J: TRBJ2-7; DNA: TGTGCCAGCAGGACTCCTGACGGTGTTTCCTACGAGCAGTACTTC; CDR3: CASRTPDGVSYEQYF
D: TRBD1; size: .; V: TRBV6-5; J: TRBJ2-6; DNA: TGTGCCAGCAGCCGCCAGGGGGCTGGGGCCAACGTCCTGACTTTC; CDR3: CASSRQGAGANVLTF
D: .; size: many; V: TRBV9; J: TRBJ2-1; DNA: TGTGCCAGCAGCGTAGCTGGGGAGCGGCACAATGAGCAGTTCTTC; CDR3: CASSVAGERHNEQFF
D: TRBD1; size: .; V: TRBV18; J: TRBJ2-1; DNA: TGTGCCAGCTCACGGGACAGGGGGAGGCATGAGCAGTTCTTC; CDR3: CASSRDRGRHEQFF
D: TRBD1; size: .; V: TRBV4-2; J: TRBJ2-6; DNA: TGTGCCAGCAGCCAGGGGGACAGGGACGGGGCCAACGTCCTGACTTTC; CDR3: CASSQGDRDGANVLTF
D: .; size: few; V: TRBV6-6; J: TRBJ1-5; DNA: TGTGCCAGCAGTTACTCGATGAAGCAGGGTCAGCCCCAGCATTTT; CDR3: CASSYSMKQGQPQHF
D: TRBD2; size: .; V: TRBV27; J: TRBJ2-7; DNA: TGTGCCAGCAGTTCGGGAGGCACCTACTACGAGCAGTACTTC; CDR3: CASSSGGTYYEQYF
D: TRBD2; size: .; V: TRBV19; J: TRBJ2-2; DNA: TGTGCCAGTATCGCGGGAGGGAAGAACACCGGGGAGCTGTTTTTT; CDR3: CASIAGGKNTGELFF
D: .; size: .; V: TRBV18; J: TRBJ1-2; DNA: TGTGCCAGCTCACCATTCATGGACAGTCGCTTCTATGGCTACACCTTC; CDR3: CASSPFMDSRFYGYTF
D: TRBD1; size: .; V: TRBV10-3; J: TRBJ2-2; DNA: TGTGCCATCGGGACAGGGGCGAACACCGGGGAGCTGTTTTTT; CDR3: CAIGTGANTGELFF
D: TRBD2; size: .; V: TRBV5-1; J: TRBJ2-5; DNA: TGCGCCAGCAGCCTGGGCCTAGCGGGAGTATTGCAGGAGACCCAGTACTTC; CDR3: CASSLGLAGVLQETQYF
D: TRBD2; size: .; V: TRBV3-1/TRBV3-2; J: TRBJ2-1; DNA: TGTGCCAGCAGCCAAGGACTAGCGTGGTCCAGAGGTGAGCAGTTCTTC; CDR3: CASSQGLAWSRGEQFF
D: TRBD1; size: .; V: TRBV4-1; J: TRBJ2-7; DNA: TGCGCCAGCAGCCAAGGGGTGTGGCAGGGGGTAAGATACGAGCAGTACTTC; CDR3: CASSQGVWQGVRYEQYF
D: .; size: .; V: TRBV28; J: TRBJ1-5; DNA: TGTGCCAGCAGTTTGGGGGGACGCACGAACAATCAGCCCCAGCATTTT; CDR3: CASSLGGRTNNQPQHF
D: TRBD2; size: .; V: TRBV10-3; J: TRBJ2-7; DNA: TGTGCCATCAGTGAACTTGGGGGGGCCTACGAGCAGTACTTC; CDR3: CAISELGGAYEQYF
D: TRBD1; size: .; V: TRBV6-6; J: TRBJ1-6; DNA: TGTGCCAGCAGTTACAAAGGGGGCAGTTCACCCCTCCACTTT; CDR3: CASSYKGGSSPLHF
D: TRBD1; size: .; V: TRBV9; J: TRBJ1-2; DNA: TGTGCCAGCAGTCGGACAGGGAACTATGGCTACACCTTC; CDR3: CASSRTGNYGYTF
D: TRBD1; size: .; V: TRBV7-9; J: TRBJ2-7; DNA: TGTGCCAGCAGCTTATCGGGACAGGGTTTAAAAGAGCAGTACTTC; CDR3: CASSLSGQGLKEQYF
D: .; size: .; V: TRBV7-9; J: TRBJ1-2; DNA: TGTGCCAGCAGCACAGGGAACGTCGGCTATGGCTACACCTTC; CDR3: CASSTGNVGYGYTF
D: .; size: .; V: TRBV5-4; J: TRBJ2-5; DNA: TGTGCCAGCAGTTCAGGGGTTGAGACCCAGTACTTC; CDR3: CASSSGVETQYF
D: .; size: .; V: TRBV4-1; J: TRBJ2-7; DNA: TGCGCCAGCAGCCAAGATGAACGGGTATCCTACGAGCAGTACTTC; CDR3: CASSQDERVSYEQYF
D: TRBD1; size: many; V: TRBV13; J: TRBJ2-7; DNA: TGTGCCAGCAGCTTGCGGACAGGAGACTACGAGCAGTACTTC; CDR3: CASSLRTGDYEQYF
D: TRBD2; size: .; V: TRBV4-1; J: TRBJ2-3; DNA: TGCGCCAGCAGCCAACGATCGGGAGGGTTAGGCACAGATACGCAGTATTTT; CDR3: CASSQRSGGLGTDTQYF
D: TRBD1; size: .; V: TRBV19; J: TRBJ2-1; DNA: TGTGCCAGTAGCCGCAATGTCGGACAGGATGAGCAGTTCTTC; CDR3: CASSRNVGQDEQFF
D: .; size: .; V: TRBV18; J: TRBJ2-5; DNA: TGTGCCAGCTCACCAGCGGGACGGATGGAGACCCAGTACTTC; CDR3: CASSPAGRMETQYF
D: .; size: .; V: TRBV6-5; J: TRBJ1-1; DNA: TGTGCCAGCAGCGAGACAGCTAACACTGAAGCTTTCTTT; CDR3: CASSETANTEAFF
D: TRBD1; size: .; V: TRBV7-9; J: TRBJ2-1; DNA: TGTGCCAGCAGCATCGGGACAGGGGGCATGAATGAGCAGTTCTTC; CDR3: CASSIGTGGMNEQFF
D: .; size: .; V: TRBV6-5; J: TRBJ2-1; DNA: TGTGCCAGCAGTTACGCGAGCGACCTCCGGAATGAGCAGTTCTTC; CDR3: CASSYASDLRNEQFF
D: .; size: .; V: TRBV4-1; J: TRBJ2-3; DNA: TGCGCCAGCAGCCAACAAGGTCAGACTAGCACAGATACGCAGTATTTT; CDR3: CASSQQGQTSTDTQYF
D: TRBD2; size: .; V: TRBV6-6; J: TRBJ2-1; DNA: TGTGCCAGCAGTTACGGCCTAGCGGCAAACAATGAGCAGTTCTTC; CDR3: CASSYGLAANNEQFF
D: .; size: once; V: TRBV11-2; J: TRBJ1-6; DNA: TGTGCCAGCAGCTTAGGACAGATCTATAATTCACCCCTCCACTTT; CDR3: CASSLGQIYNSPLHF
D: TRBD2; size: .; V: TRBV7-9; J: TRBJ2-3; DNA: TGTGCCAGCAGCGGGCTAGCGGGAACGGGGGATACGCAGTATTTT; CDR3: CASSGLAGTGDTQYF
D: .; size: .; V: TRBV4-1; J: TRBJ2-1; DNA: TGCGCCAGCAGCCAGTACAACTACAATGAGCAGTTCTTC; CDR3: CASSQYNYNEQFF
D: TRBD1; size: .; V: TRBV19; J: TRBJ1-2; DNA: TGTGCCAGTAGTCCCCCGGACAGGGCTGGCTACACCTTC; CDR3: CASSPPDRAGYTF
D: TRBD2; size: few; V: TRBV19; J: TRBJ2-3; DNA: TGTGCCAGTAGTACTACTAGCGGTAGCACAGATACGCAGTATTTT; CDR3: CASSTTSGSTDTQYF
D: .; size: .; V: TRBV28; J: TRBJ2-7; DNA: TGTGCCAGCGCCGGGGGACTGAGCTCCTACGAGCAGTACTTC; CDR3: CASAGGLSSYEQYF
D: .; size: .; V: TRBV11-3; J: TRBJ1-1; DNA: TGTGCCAGCAGCTTAGGGTTGGCCGAAGCTTTCTTT; CDR3: CASSLGLAEAFF
D: TRBD1; size: .; V: TRBV29-1; J: TRBJ2-3; DNA: TGCAGCGTGGGGGACAGGGCGGGAGATACGCAGTATTTT; CDR3: CSVGDRAGDTQYF
D: TRBD2; size: .; V: TRBV6-2/TRBV6-3; J: TRBJ2-7; DNA: TGTGCCAGCAGTCGCCCGACTAGCGGCGGCTCCTACGAGCAGTACTTC; CDR3: CASSRPTSGGSYEQYF
D: TRBD2; size: .; V: TRBV28; J: TRBJ2-1; DNA: TGTGCCAGCAGTTTTACGGGACTAGCGGGAGGGAAGGAGCAGTTCTTC; CDR3: CASSFTGLAGGKEQFF
D: .; size: .; V: TRBV3-1/TRBV3-2; J: TRBJ2-7; DNA: TGTGCCAGCAGCCAAGAACCGGGACTCCTTTCCTACGAGCAGTACTTC; CDR3: CASSQEPGLLSYEQYF
D: .; size: .; V: TRBV28; J: TRBJ2-4; DNA: TGTGCCAGCAGATTGTCAGGGGTCAAAAACATTCAGTACTTC; CDR3: CASRLSGVKNIQYF
D: .; size: .; V: TRBV24-1; J: TRBJ1-5; DNA: TGTGCCACCAGTGACCCCGGGGTAAGCAATCAGCCCCAGCATTTT; CDR3: CATSDPGVSNQPQHF
D: TRBD2; size: .; V: TRBV18; J: TRBJ2-1; DNA: TGTGCCAGCTCACCACGGGAGGGAGACTACAATGAGCAGTTCTTC; CDR3: CASSPREGDYNEQFF
D: TRBD2; size: .; V: TRBV11-2; J: TRBJ2-7; DNA: TGTGCCAGCAGCTCACTAGCGGCCTTAGCCTACGAGCAGTACTTC; CDR3: CASSSLAALAYEQYF
D: .; size: .; V: TRBV7-9; J: TRBJ2-3; DNA: TGTGCCAGCAGCTTAGGGGTCGGAGGGACGGACACAGATACGCAGTATTTT; CDR3: CASSLGVGGTDTDTQYF
D: TRBD1; size: few; V: TRBV25-1; J: TRBJ2-3; DNA: TGTGCCAGCAATCATCAAGGGGGCCAGACAGATACGCAGTATTTT; CDR3: CASNHQGGQTDTQYF
D: TRBD2; size: .; V: TRBV19; J: TRBJ2-2; DNA: TGTGCCAGTAGTATTTACGGGAGGGACACCGGGGAGCTGTTTTTT; CDR3: CASSIYGRDTGELFF
D: .; size: .; V: TRBV7-9; J: TRBJ1-5; DNA: TGTGCCAGCAGCTTACAGTCCAATCAGCCCCAGCATTTT; CDR3: CASSLQSNQPQHF
D: .; size: .; V: TRBV19; J: TRBJ1-6; DNA: TGTGCCAGTAGTATAGGGGGCGCCTTTAATTCACCCCTCCACTTT; CDR3: CASSIGGAFNSPLHF
D: TRBD2; size: .; V: TRBV11-3; J: TRBJ2-3; DNA: TGTGCCAGCAGCCAATCAGGACTAGCGGGAGTTGATACGCAGTATTTT; CDR3: CASSQSGLAGVDTQYF
D: .; size: .; V: TRBV15; J: TRBJ2-7; DNA: TGTGCCTCCAGCAGAGAGGGCGGGTACGAGCAGTACTTC; CDR3: CASSREGGYEQYF